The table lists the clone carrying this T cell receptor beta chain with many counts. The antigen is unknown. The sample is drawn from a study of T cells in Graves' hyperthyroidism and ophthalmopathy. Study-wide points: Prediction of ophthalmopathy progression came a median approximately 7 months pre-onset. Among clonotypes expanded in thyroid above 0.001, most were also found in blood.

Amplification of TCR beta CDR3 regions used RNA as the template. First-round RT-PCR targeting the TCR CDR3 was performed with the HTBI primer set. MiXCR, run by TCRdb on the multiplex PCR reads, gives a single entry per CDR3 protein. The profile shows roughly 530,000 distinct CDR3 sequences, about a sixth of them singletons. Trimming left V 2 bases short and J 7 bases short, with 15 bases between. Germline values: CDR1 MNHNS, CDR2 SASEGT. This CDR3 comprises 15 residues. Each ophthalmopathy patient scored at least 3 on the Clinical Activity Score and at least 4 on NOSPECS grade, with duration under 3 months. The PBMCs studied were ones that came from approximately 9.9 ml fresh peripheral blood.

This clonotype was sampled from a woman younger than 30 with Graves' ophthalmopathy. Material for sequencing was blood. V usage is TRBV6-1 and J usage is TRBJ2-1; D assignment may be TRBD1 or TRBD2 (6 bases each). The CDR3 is CASSEFRGPGNEQFF. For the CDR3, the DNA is TGTGCCAGCAGTGAATTCCGGGGGCCCGGGAATGAGCAGTTCTTC.